A selection of T cell receptor beta chains follows, all from one sample in a study of glioma-infiltrating T cells after dendritic cell vaccination. The method was immunoSEQ multiplex PCR; TCRdb's version includes in-frame clones alone and lacks a portion of them. The sample includes 45,000 to 60,000 clones, about 80% of them seen just once. The sequencing used blood, collected after dendritic cell vaccination. Receptors were obtained from a human donor with glioblastoma. CDR3s include the opening cysteine and the closing phenylalanine or tryptophan. The D gene is left open where the match is weak. Only some rows state a clone size, as once, few, many or a class for expanded clones.

abundance: .; j_gene: TRBJ2-3; len: 14; v_gene: TRBV4-1; d_gene: TRBD2; CDR3aa: CASSQDASGDTQYF; CDR3nt: TGCGCCAGCAGCCAAGATGCTAGCGGGGATACGCAGTATTTT
abundance: .; j_gene: TRBJ2-7; len: 14; v_gene: TRBV14; d_gene: .; CDR3aa: CASSQALWADEQYF; CDR3nt: TGTGCCAGCAGCCAAGCCCTGTGGGCCGACGAGCAGTACTTC
abundance: .; j_gene: TRBJ1-5; len: 16; v_gene: TRBV19; d_gene: TRBD1; CDR3aa: CASSGRDRGRRQPQHF; CDR3nt: TGTGCCAGTAGTGGCCGGGACAGGGGGCGCCGGCAGCCCCAGCATTTT
abundance: many; j_gene: TRBJ1-5; len: 15; v_gene: TRBV19; d_gene: .; CDR3aa: CASSLRHASNQPQHF; CDR3nt: TGTGCCAGTAGTCTCAGACATGCGAGCAATCAGCCCCAGCATTTT
abundance: .; j_gene: TRBJ1-6; len: 17; v_gene: TRBV18; d_gene: .; CDR3aa: CASSSLDGSSYNSPLHF; CDR3nt: TGTGCCAGCTCATCATTGGACGGGAGCTCCTATAATTCACCCCTCCACTTT
abundance: .; j_gene: TRBJ1-2; len: 15; v_gene: TRBV5-6; d_gene: TRBD1; CDR3aa: CASSLWGTGSYGYTF; CDR3nt: TGTGCCAGCAGCTTGTGGGGGACAGGGAGCTATGGCTACACCTTC
abundance: .; j_gene: TRBJ1-2; len: 13; v_gene: TRBV4-2; d_gene: .; CDR3aa: CASSQGTVYGYTF; CDR3nt: TGTGCCAGCAGCCAAGGGACAGTCTATGGCTACACCTTC
abundance: .; j_gene: TRBJ1-2; len: 14; v_gene: TRBV6-1; d_gene: .; CDR3aa: CASSVQEGNYGYTF; CDR3nt: TGTGCCAGCAGTGTCCAGGAGGGGAACTATGGCTACACCTTC
abundance: .; j_gene: TRBJ1-1; len: 15; v_gene: TRBV19; d_gene: TRBD1; CDR3aa: CASSIPIAGTGEAFF; CDR3nt: TGTGCCAGTAGTATTCCCATCGCCGGGACAGGTGAAGCTTTCTTT
abundance: .; j_gene: TRBJ1-2; len: 14; v_gene: TRBV7-2; d_gene: TRBD1; CDR3aa: CASSRQGDDYGYTF; CDR3nt: TGTGCCAGCAGCCGACAGGGCGATGACTATGGCTACACCTTC
abundance: once; j_gene: TRBJ1-1; len: 14; v_gene: TRBV2; d_gene: .; CDR3aa: CASRRTTVNTEAFF; CDR3nt: TGTGCCAGCAGGCGTACCACAGTGAACACTGAAGCTTTCTTT
abundance: .; j_gene: TRBJ1-3; len: 16; v_gene: TRBV18; d_gene: .; CDR3aa: CASSPAGGASGNTIYF; CDR3nt: TGTGCCAGCTCCCCTGCGGGGGGTGCCTCTGGAAACACCATATATTTT
abundance: .; j_gene: TRBJ2-3; len: 15; v_gene: TRBV5-1; d_gene: .; CDR3aa: CASSLVAGGTDTQYF; CDR3nt: TGCGCCAGCAGCTTGGTGGCAGGGGGCACAGATACGCAGTATTTT
abundance: .; j_gene: TRBJ2-7; len: 13; v_gene: TRBV5-4; d_gene: .; CDR3aa: CASSLQGMNEQYF; CDR3nt: TGTGCCAGCAGCTTGCAGGGGATGAACGAGCAGTACTTC
abundance: .; j_gene: TRBJ1-1; len: 17; v_gene: TRBV4-1; d_gene: .; CDR3aa: CASSTPSRAPMNTEAFF; CDR3nt: TGCGCCAGCAGCACACCCTCGAGGGCGCCCATGAACACTGAAGCTTTCTTT
abundance: .; j_gene: TRBJ1-3; len: 15; v_gene: TRBV5-6; d_gene: TRBD1; CDR3aa: CASSLARGAGNTIYF; CDR3nt: TGTGCCAGCAGCTTGGCCAGGGGGGCTGGAAACACCATATATTTT
abundance: .; j_gene: TRBJ1-4; len: 15; v_gene: TRBV4-1; d_gene: .; CDR3aa: CASSFLGTEREKLFF; CDR3nt: TGCGCCAGCAGCTTCCTCGGGACTGAGCGTGAAAAACTGTTTTTT
abundance: .; j_gene: TRBJ2-7; len: 13; v_gene: TRBV5-6; d_gene: TRBD1; CDR3aa: CATQTGGHYEQYF; CDR3nt: TGTGCCACCCAGACAGGGGGCCATTACGAGCAGTACTTC